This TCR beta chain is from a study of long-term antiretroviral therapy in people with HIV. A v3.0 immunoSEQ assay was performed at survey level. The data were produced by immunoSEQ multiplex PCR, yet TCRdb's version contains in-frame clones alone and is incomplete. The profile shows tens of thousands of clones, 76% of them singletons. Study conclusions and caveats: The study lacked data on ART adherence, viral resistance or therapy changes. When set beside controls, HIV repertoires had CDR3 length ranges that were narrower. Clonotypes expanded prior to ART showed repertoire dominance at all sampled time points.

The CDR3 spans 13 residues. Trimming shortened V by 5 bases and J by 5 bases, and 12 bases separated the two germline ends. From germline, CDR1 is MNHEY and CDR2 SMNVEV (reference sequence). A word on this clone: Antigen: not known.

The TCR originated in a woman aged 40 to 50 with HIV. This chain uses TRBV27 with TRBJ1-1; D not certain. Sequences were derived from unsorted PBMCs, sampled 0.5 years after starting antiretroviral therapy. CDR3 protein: CASSPSVRTEAFF. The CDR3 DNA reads TGTGCCAGCAGTCCCTCGGTGAGGACTGAAGCTTTCTTT.